Shown below are 18 T cell receptor beta chains from a single sample sequenced in a study of blood T cell repertoires in COVID-19. TCRdb keeps only in-frame clones here, not all; method: immunoSEQ multiplex PCR. The table has over 150,000 clones, approximately 80% seen once. The source material was peripheral blood. Receptor source: a woman in her sixties or seventies with COVID-19, enrolled during active disease.

The chain recombines TRBV4-1 with TRBJ1-1; 9 nucleotides agree with TRBD1. With V trimmed by 4 bases and J by 5 bases, 5 bases remained unmatched. Per the germline V gene, CDR1 is MGHRA and CDR2 is YSYEKL. This CDR3 has 14 residues. CDR3 coding DNA: TGCGCCAGCAGCCTCGTTGACAGGGGGACTGAAGCTTTCTTT. It specifies CASSLVDRGTEAFF.

The genes are TRBV6-6 and TRBJ1-1; unclear D gene. Germline V gene data show CDR1 as MNHNY and CDR2 as SVGAGI (reference sequence). This CDR3 region has 16 residues. The V and J ends lost 5 bases and 0 bases respectively, with 16 bases between them. The chain's CDR3 is CASSRTRVQMNTEAFF. The CDR3, as DNA: TGTGCCAGCAGTCGAACCCGTGTTCAGATGAACACTGAAGCTTTCTTT.

Details on this clone: The same CDR3 is also encoded by other DNA sequences in this sample. This sequence joins TRBV6-5 and TRBJ1-3; D gene ambiguous. Germline V gene data show CDR1 as MNHEY and CDR2 as SVGAGI. The CDR3 consists of 14 residues. V dropped 0 bases and J dropped 0 bases, with 3 bases sitting between them. This chain's CDR3 is CASSYSGSGNTIYF. As DNA, the CDR3 is TGTGCCAGCAGTTACTCCGGCTCTGGAAACACCATATATTTT.

The chain is built from TRBV9 and TRBJ1-5, with D possibly being TRBD1 (5 bases). The CDR3 totals 14 residues. The germline V and J ends were trimmed by 0 bases and 6 bases, with 10 bases remaining between them. CDR1 is SGDLS and CDR2 is YYNGEE in the germline V gene. The CDR3 DNA follows: TGTGCCAGCAGCGTAGGTCCAGGGCTTCAGCCCCAGCATTTT. Protein sequence: CASSVGPGLQPQHF.

J is TRBJ2-7 and V is TRBV29-1; possibly TRBD1 for D (6 bases). The CDR3 extends over 15 amino acids. V was cut by 6 bases and J by 2 bases, with 20 bases left in between. CDR1 and CDR2 from the germline V gene are SQVTM and ANQGSEA. CDR3 bases: TGCAGCGTGAACAAAAACAGGGATCCCCCCTACGAGCAGTACTTC. It translates to CSVNKNRDPPYEQYF.

This chain connects TRBV5-1 to TRBJ1-4, with 7 bases lining up with TRBD1. In germline, CDR1 is SGHRS, CDR2 YFSETQ. The V gene end was trimmed by 3 bases and the J gene end by 8 bases; junction bases not matched to a gene: 7. The CDR3 has 14 residues. The CDR3: CASSSSGTEEKLFF. In nucleotides, the CDR3 is TGCGCCAGCAGCTCGTCCGGGACAGAGGAAAAACTGTTTTTT. Drawing the rest from reference TRBV5-1 and TRBJ1-4, the complete variable domain is KAGVTQTPRYLIKTRGQQVTLSCSPISGHRSVSWYQQTPGQGLQFLFEYFSETQRNKGNFPGRFSGRQFSNSRSEMNVSTLELGDSALYLCASSSSGTEEKLFFGSGTQLSVL.

This chain links TRBV2 with TRBJ2-3, with no clear D. Germline V gene sequence: CDR1 SNHLY, CDR2 FYNNEI. CDR3 length: 13 residues. Trimming shortened V by 7 bases and J by 3 bases, and 11 bases separated the two germline ends. Here the CDR3 DNA reads TGTGCCAGCACTGGTAGGAGAACAGATACGCAGTATTTT. Protein product: CASTGRRTDTQYF.

The V gene is TRBV2, the J gene TRBJ1-2; maybe TRBD1 (5 bases). Germline CDR1 is SNHLY and CDR2 is FYNNEI. V dropped 4 bases and J dropped 8 bases, with 11 bases sitting between them. This CDR3 has 12 amino acids. CDR3 bases: TGTGCCAGCAGTGCCCAGGGCTGGGGCTACACCTTC. Protein: CASSAQGWGYTF. The entire variable domain, with the rest obtained from reference TRBV2 and TRBJ1-2, is as follows: EPEVTQTPSHQVTQMGQEVILRCVPISNHLYFYWYRQILGQKVEFLVSFYNNEISEKSEIFDDQFSVERPDGSNFTLKIRSTKLEDSAMYFCASSAQGWGYTFGSGTRLTVV.

The rearrangement links TRBV5-6 to TRBJ1-1; 8 bases map to TRBD1. After removal of 0 bases from V and 6 bases from J, the junction contained 4 bases not matched to a gene. The CDR3 runs 14 residues. Germline lookup yields CDR1 SGHDT and CDR2 YYEEEE. The CDR3 spells CASSLGRGLSEAFF. The CDR3 nucleotides read TGTGCCAGCAGCTTGGGCAGGGGGCTGTCTGAAGCTTTCTTT.

The chain carries TRBV7-2 and TRBJ1-6; 8 nucleotides align to TRBD1. Germline loops: CDR1 SGHTA, CDR2 FQGNSA. The CDR3 sequence is 14 residues long. V trimming: 5 bases; J trimming: 10 bases; junction bases outside the gene matches: 7. Here the CDR3 reads CASSTDRVGSPLHF. The CDR3 nucleotides are TGTGCCAGCAGCACGGACAGGGTAGGGTCACCCCTCCACTTT.

Only one count was recorded for this clone. The J gene is TRBJ2-5, the V gene TRBV11-2, with D hard to call. Germline CDR1 is SGHAT and CDR2 is FQNNGV. Trimming stripped 3 bases from V and 1 base from J, with 9 bases between. This CDR3 has 14 residues. CDR3 sequence (DNA): TGTGCCAGCAGCTTCGCAGACTCCCAAGAGACCCAGTACTTC. It yields the protein CASSFADSQETQYF.

The chain employs TRBV14 and TRBJ1-2; TRBD1 agrees at 8 bases. There are 15 residues in the CDR3. V was pared by 7 bases and J by 4 bases, with 11 bases of the junction left unmatched. Per the germline V gene, CDR1 is SGHDN and CDR2 is FVKESK. Here the CDR3 DNA reads TGTGCCAGCACGCCCTTCACAGGGGGAGTCTATGGCTACACCTTC. Its translation: CASTPFTGGVYGYTF.

This rearrangement joins TRBV29-1 to TRBJ1-1; D gene ambiguous. Germline values: CDR1 SQVTM, CDR2 ANQGSEA. The CDR3 length is 13 residues. V was cut by 6 bases and J by 1 base, with 12 bases left in between. The CDR3 spells CSVAQDSNTEAFF. CDR3 DNA: TGCAGCGTGGCCCAGGACTCGAACACTGAAGCTTTCTTT.

This clone appeared a few times. The CDR3 region has the DNA TGTGCCATCAGTGGGGACTCGAGGTATGGCTATGGCTACACCTTC. It codes for CAISGDSRYGYGYTF. The V call is TRBV10-3, the J call TRBJ1-2; a possible D gene is TRBD1 (5 bases). CDR3 length: 15 amino acids. V was pared by 4 bases and J by 4 bases, with 16 bases between. Germline-derived CDR1 and CDR2 are ENHRY and SYGVKD.

J is TRBJ1-5 and V is TRBV6-1, with D possibly matching TRBD1 (5 bases). CDR1 is MNHNS, CDR2 SASEGT, per germline. CDR3 size: 14 residues. V was shortened by 5 bases and J by 5 bases, with 13 bases between the two germline ends. CDR3 protein: CASSYGTNDQPQHF. CDR3 coding DNA: TGTGCCAGCAGTTATGGGACTAATGATCAGCCCCAGCATTTT.

This clone was seen a few times. V and J are TRBV9 and TRBJ2-2; D is uncertain. Germline lookup yields CDR1 SGDLS and CDR2 YYNGEE. V was trimmed by 0 bases and J by 2 bases, leaving 11 bases between them. The CDR3 consists of 16 residues. CDR3 nucleotide sequence: TGTGCCAGCAGCGTAGCCGAGACTCATAACACCGGGGAGCTGTTTTTT. Its translation: CASSVAETHNTGELFF.

This clone was observed once. The chain links TRBV7-3 to TRBJ1-1; D not resolved. There are 13 residues in the CDR3. V was clipped by 4 bases and J by 7 bases, with 13 bases between them. CDR1 SGHTA and CDR2 FQGTGA come from the germline V gene. The CDR3 region is CASSSGGPGEAFF. CDR3 sequence (DNA): TGTGCCAGCAGCTCAGGAGGGCCGGGTGAAGCTTTCTTT.

The rearrangement uses TRBV7-9 and TRBJ1-6; maybe TRBD1 (6 bases). V lost 2 bases and J lost 2, with 7 bases in between. Germline V gives CDR1 SEHNR, CDR2 FQNEAQ (reference sequence). There are 15 residues in the CDR3. As DNA, the CDR3 is TGTGCCAGCAGCTTAACAGGGACCTATAATTCACCCCTCCACTTT. This gives the protein CASSLTGTYNSPLHF.